These 29 T cell receptor beta chains were all obtained from the same sample, sequenced in a study of blood T cell repertoires in COVID-19. TCRdb's table, derived via immunoSEQ multiplex PCR, lists solely in-frame clones and lacks some. This repertoire shows about 160,000 clones, less than 85% found once; its top ten account for 10%. The sequencing sample was made of peripheral blood. The receptors were sampled from a woman older than 75 with active or convalescent COVID-19.

CDR3 protein: CASSGTANRAPYGYTF. The CDR3 DNA sequence: TGTGCCAGCAGTGGGACAGCAAACAGGGCACCCTATGGCTACACCTTC. The chain has TRBV6-1 and TRBJ1-2, with D perhaps TRBD1 (6 bases). Germline CDR1 MNHNS, CDR2 SASEGT. V was trimmed by 4 bases and J by 4 bases, leaving 19 bases between them. This CDR3 comprises 16 residues.

The V gene is TRBV6-5, the J gene TRBJ2-1, with TRBD2 matching 7 bases. V was pared by 6 bases and J by 6 bases, with 11 bases of the junction left unmatched. This CDR3 is built from 15 residues. Germline V lookup: CDR1 MNHEY, CDR2 SVGAGI. The CDR3 bases are TGTGCCAGCAGATACCTCCCGACTAGCAGCAATGAGCAGTTCTTC. Translating gives CASRYLPTSSNEQFF.

The V call is TRBV6-1, the J call TRBJ1-5, with 7 bases that match TRBD1. Trimming cost V 2 bases and J 7 bases; bases outside gene matches: 8. CDR1 and CDR2 (germline): MNHNS, SASEGT. CDR3 length: 15 amino acids. In DNA, the CDR3 is TGTGCCAGCAGTGAAAACAGGGGTTTCGGGCAGCCCCAGCATTTT. Residues: CASSENRGFGQPQHF.

The chain couples TRBV28 to TRBJ2-1; maybe TRBD2 (6 bases). The germline gives CDR1 MDHEN, CDR2 SYDVKM. The CDR3 loop spans 16 amino acids. The V end lost 2 bases, the J end lost 2 bases, and 13 bases lay between the germline ends. The CDR3 loop reads CASSLEYGSTYNEQFF. CDR3 sequence (DNA): TGTGCCAGCAGTTTAGAGTACGGGAGCACCTACAATGAGCAGTTCTTC.

The genes are TRBV9 and TRBJ2-1; 7 bases align to TRBD1. The CDR3 is 15 amino acids. The V and J ends lost 3 bases and 4 bases, in that order; junction bases with no gene match: 7. The V gene's germline CDR1 is SGDLS and CDR2 YYNGEE. Written as DNA, the CDR3 is TGTGCCAGCAGCGCGGGACAGATCTTTTACAATGAGCAGTTCTTC. Translating gives CASSAGQIFYNEQFF.

The chain joins TRBV5-5 to TRBJ2-5; 12 nucleotides match TRBD1. CDR1 and CDR2 from the germline V gene are SGHKS and YYEKEE (reference sequence). After removal of 3 bases from V and 4 bases from J, the junction contained 13 bases not matched to a gene. CDR3 length: 18 residues. In DNA, the CDR3 is TGTGCCAGCAGCTCTGCCTGGGGACAGGGGGCTCTCTTAGAGACCCAGTACTTC. As protein: CASSSAWGQGALLETQYF.

V usage is TRBV5-1 and J usage is TRBJ2-2; D is ambiguous. Trimming cost V 0 bases and J 1 base, with 7 bases left between them. CDR1 SGHRS and CDR2 YFSETQ come from the germline V gene. The CDR3 covers 15 residues. The CDR3 region has the DNA TGCGCCAGCAGCTTGGTTTCAGGGAACACCGGGGAGCTGTTTTTT. It specifies CASSLVSGNTGELFF.

The chain couples TRBV9 to TRBJ1-1, with TRBD1 as a possible D gene (6 bases). V lost 5 bases and J 1 base, leaving 12 bases between the germline ends. Looked up from germline, CDR1 is SGDLS and CDR2 is YYNGEE. The CDR3 loop spans 14 amino acids. As DNA, the CDR3 is TGTGCCAGCAGTATATTGACAGGGAACACTGAAGCTTTCTTT. Protein: CASSILTGNTEAFF.

The chain has TRBV18 and TRBJ1-2; 10 bases match TRBD1. Germline CDR1 KGHSH, CDR2 LQKENI. There are 15 residues in the CDR3. The V and J ends lost 3 bases and 7 bases, in that order; junction bases with no gene match: 8. CDR3 DNA sequence: TGTGCCAGCTCACCCCGGGACAGGGGAGTGAGTGGCTACACCTTC. Translation gives CASSPRDRGVSGYTF.

V and J are TRBV10-3 and TRBJ1-1, with 10 bases lining up with TRBD1. V gave up 6 bases and J gave up 1 base; unmatched junction bases: 8. CDR3 length: 16 residues. Germline CDR1 reads ENHRY; CDR2 reads SYGVKD. CDR3 region: CAISDRDRGPNTEAFF. Written as DNA, the CDR3 is TGTGCCATCAGCGACCGGGACAGGGGACCGAACACTGAAGCTTTCTTT.

Only a few counts were recorded for this clone. The chain couples TRBV5-1 to TRBJ1-1, with D hard to call. This CDR3 spans 13 amino acids. Between the trimmed V and J ends, which lost 4 bases and 4 bases, there was a span of 11 bases. Germline loops: CDR1 SGHRS, CDR2 YFSETQ. The CDR3 nucleotides are TGCGCCAGCAGCATTACAGCAAGCACTGAAGCTTTCTTT. Translation: CASSITASTEAFF.

This chain links TRBV20-1 with TRBJ2-3, with 11 bases that match TRBD2. CDR3 size: 16 residues. V shed 3 bases and J 2 bases; nucleotides not matched to a gene: 7. Germline values: CDR1 DFQATT, CDR2 SNEGSKA (reference sequence). The CDR3 is CSASGASGRSTDTQYF. CDR3 DNA sequence: TGCAGTGCTAGTGGGGCTAGCGGGAGGTCCACAGATACGCAGTATTTT.

The chain is built from TRBV5-4 and TRBJ2-7; unclear D gene. The V end was cut by 0 bases, the J end by 5 bases, with 6 bases between. The CDR3 totals 12 residues. The germline V gene has CDR1 SGHNT and CDR2 YYREEE (reference sequence). CDR3 amino acids: CASSLDYHEQYF. The CDR3 nucleotides read TGTGCCAGCAGCTTGGACTACCACGAGCAGTACTTC.

This sequence joins TRBV5-1 and TRBJ1-2, with a possible D match to TRBD1 (5 bases). Germline V gene data show CDR1 as SGHRS and CDR2 as YFSETQ. V was pared by 1 base and J by 4 bases, with 11 bases between. This CDR3 contains 14 residues. CDR3 DNA: TGCGCCAGCAGCTTGATGCCAGGGCCCTATGGCTACACCTTC. Its translation is CASSLMPGPYGYTF.

Written as DNA, the CDR3 is TGTGCCAGCAGTGAAGAGTTGGGCTTAGTCAATGAGCAGTTCTTC. Its protein product is CASSEELGLVNEQFF. This chain joins TRBV6-1 and TRBJ2-1; D unresolved. The length of the CDR3 is 15 residues. From germline, CDR1 is MNHNS and CDR2 SASEGT. V lost 1 base and J 6 bases, leaving 13 bases between the germline ends.

This chain links TRBV5-1 with TRBJ2-1; 10 positions agree with TRBD2. The germline CDR1 and CDR2 sequences are SGHRS and YFSETQ. The CDR3 totals 17 residues. V was pared by 7 bases and J by 4 bases, with 14 bases of the junction left unmatched. The CDR3 is CASREKYSGRIYNEQFF. CDR3 nucleotides: TGCGCCAGCCGGGAGAAGTATAGCGGGAGGATTTACAATGAGCAGTTCTTC.

The chain is built from TRBV3-1 (or the pseudogene TRBV3-2) and TRBJ2-5; D possibly corresponds to TRBD2 (5 bases). This CDR3 contains 14 residues. The V gene's germline CDR1 is LGHDT and CDR2 YNNKEL (reference sequence). Trimming took off 2 bases at V and 4 bases at J, with 11 bases between the two ends. Here the CDR3 DNA reads TGTGCCAGCAGCCAACCGGGGAGAGGAGAGACCCAGTACTTC. Translating it yields CASSQPGRGETQYF.

The rearrangement joins TRBV14 to TRBJ1-1; no clear D. V was pared by 1 base and J by 3 bases, with 12 bases between. The CDR3 extends over 15 amino acids. Germline V gene lookup returns CDR1 SGHDN and CDR2 FVKESK. In nucleotides, the CDR3 is TGTGCCAGCAGCCAAGTTTGGGGAGCGGACACTGAAGCTTTCTTT. The encoded protein is CASSQVWGADTEAFF.

J is TRBJ1-1 and V is TRBV5-6, with 9 bases matching TRBD1. Germline V gene data show CDR1 as SGHDT and CDR2 as YYEEEE. V was pared by 4 bases and J by 10 bases, with 8 bases of the junction left unmatched. CDR3 length equals 13 residues. The DNA of the CDR3 is TGTGCCAGCAGCCCCCGGGACAGGGTAGGAGCTTTCTTT. Translating gives CASSPRDRVGAFF.

The V and J genes are TRBV4-1 and TRBJ2-7; TRBD2 aligns across 7 bases. The germline V gene has CDR1 MGHRA and CDR2 YSYEKL. The V gene end was trimmed by 0 bases and the J gene end by 6 bases; junction bases not matched to a gene: 14. The CDR3 runs to 17 residues. The CDR3 sequence is CASSQDRGGSPPGEQYF. Here the CDR3 DNA reads TGCGCCAGCAGCCAAGATCGGGGCGGGAGCCCTCCGGGCGAGCAGTACTTC.

As concerns this clone: This specimen includes other DNA sequences encoding the same CDR3. The chain recombines TRBV7-9 with TRBJ2-7, with 9 bases aligning to TRBD2. Germline loops: CDR1 SEHNR, CDR2 FQNEAQ (reference sequence). The CDR3 spans 15 residues. Losses at the gene ends were 0 bases for V and 2 bases for J; bases not matched to a gene: 2. CDR3 nucleotides: TGTGCCAGCAGCTTAGCCCTAGCGGGAACCTACGAGCAGTACTTC. Translating it yields CASSLALAGTYEQYF.

V is TRBV6-1 and J is TRBJ2-4, with TRBD2 matching over 10 bases. V lost 4 bases, J lost 0 bases, and 6 bases stayed unmatched. The CDR3 contains 17 residues. CDR1 MNHNS and CDR2 SASEGT come from the germline V gene. DNA of the CDR3: TGTGCCAGCAGTGCAGCGGGAGGGATTCTAGCCAAAAACATTCAGTACTTC. Protein product: CASSAAGGILAKNIQYF.

This clone appeared a few times. The V call is TRBV20-1, the J call TRBJ2-1; D perhaps matches TRBD2 (5 bases). From germline, CDR1 is DFQATT and CDR2 SNEGSKA (reference sequence). The CDR3 runs 11 residues. This chain's CDR3 is CARTRVNEQFF. The CDR3 nucleotides are TGCGCGAGAACTAGAGTTAATGAGCAGTTCTTC.

The chain couples TRBV6-7 to TRBJ2-7; TRBD2 is a possible D gene (6 bases). TRBV6-7 is treated as an ORF (open reading frame) with a function not yet certain. The V end was cut by 6 bases, the J end by 2 bases, with 14 bases between. CDR3 length: 14 amino acids. The CDR3 DNA reads as TGTGCCAGCAGGGGACTCCTGACTGCCTACGAGCAGTACTTC. It is translated as CASRGLLTAYEQYF.

The chain is built from TRBV2 and TRBJ1-1; D is ambiguous. Deletions cut 6 bases from V and 5 bases from J, with 19 bases between. The CDR3 extends over 15 amino acids. Germline V gene data show CDR1 as SNHLY and CDR2 as FYNNEI. The CDR3 region is CASSESGEGWTEAFF. The CDR3 DNA sequence: TGTGCCAGCAGCGAAAGCGGGGAGGGATGGACTGAAGCTTTCTTT.

J is TRBJ1-4 and V is TRBV5-1; possible D gene TRBD1, 5 bases. The CDR3 sequence is 16 residues long. The V and J ends lost 0 bases and 8 bases respectively, with 17 bases between them. Germline V gives CDR1 SGHRS, CDR2 YFSETQ. The CDR3 region is CASSLGAGSRDEKLFF. CDR3 coding DNA: TGCGCCAGCAGCTTGGGGGCAGGGTCGCGGGACGAAAAACTGTTTTTT.

In nucleotides, the CDR3 is TGTGCCACCAGCGGCACACTAGCGGGAGTAAGCACAGATACGCAGTATTTT. Its translation is CATSGTLAGVSTDTQYF. The rearrangement links TRBV15 to TRBJ2-3; 11 bases match TRBD2. The V gene end was trimmed by 5 bases and the J gene end by 0 bases; junction bases not matched to a gene: 7. CDR3 length: 17 amino acids. Germline-derived CDR1 and CDR2 are LNHNV and YYDKDF (reference sequence).

The chain employs TRBV5-4 and TRBJ2-2, with D possibly matching TRBD1 (5 bases). Trimming cost V 4 bases and J 2 bases, with 15 bases left between them. This CDR3 comprises 16 residues. Germline V gene data show CDR1 as SGHNT and CDR2 as YYREEE (reference sequence). CDR3 coding DNA: TGTGCCAGCAGCCCTTGGGGCGTCTATAACACCGGGGAGCTGTTTTTT. It specifies CASSPWGVYNTGELFF.

The V gene is TRBV9, the J gene TRBJ1-1; 7 positions match TRBD1. The length of the CDR3 is 13 residues. Germline CDR1 SGDLS, CDR2 YYNGEE. V shed 4 bases and J 0 bases; nucleotides not matched to a gene: 0. The CDR3 loop reads CASSQGVNTEAFF. The CDR3 nucleotides read TGTGCCAGCAGCCAGGGGGTGAACACTGAAGCTTTCTTT. The full variable domain, in which reference TRBV9 and TRBJ1-1 provide the parts outside the CDR3, is DSGVTQTPKHLITATGQRVTLRCSPRSGDLSVYWYQQSLDQGLQFLIQYYNGEERAKGNILERFSAQQFPDLHSELNLSSLELGDSALYFCASSQGVNTEAFFGQGTRLTVV.